The clone carrying this T cell receptor (beta chain) was counted ten times or more. Its antigen is not known. These data belong to a study of T cell repertoires in cytomegalovirus infection. Study details: In the study, CMV epitopes included recently identified HLA-C-restricted and well-studied HLA-B-restricted ones. Matching HLA type and CMV infection were both indicated by public TCR beta signatures.

Overall study findings and caveats: Within the response measured ex vivo, HLA-C-restricted CMV-specific TCR beta clonotypes were dominant.

Per the germline V gene, CDR1 is SGHTA and CDR2 is FQGNSA. The CDR3 consists of 16 residues. Deletions cut 2 bases from V and 3 bases from J, with 16 bases between. TCRdb reprocessed the reads with MiXCR, giving one entry per CDR3 protein. The repertoire has roughly 730,000 distinct CDR3 sequences, 30% to 35% of them found once; the top ten carry approximately 18%. V and J are TRBV7-2 and TRBJ2-5, with D perhaps matching TRBD1 or TRBD2 (6 bases each). The sequence was collected from a human donor in good health (CMV status not recorded). Some clones in this sample may be carry-over from other donors' samples. Here the sequenced sample was cultured PBMCs, taken from culture after CMV antigen stimulation. In DNA, the CDR3 is TGTGCCAGCAGCTTACGAGGGGGGCGAGTGGAAGAGACCCAGTACTTC. Its translation is CASSLRGGRVEETQYF.